This TCR beta chain emerged from a study of blood T cell repertoires in COVID-19. At the level of the study: COVID-19 samples from acute and convalescent phases originated in the United States, Italy and Spain.

Donors were grouped by their self-reported clinical history. Participants in the exposed group had met a COVID-19 case in the 2 weeks before joining the study. In the study's own analysis: Amplification from reference gene primers served as the basis for estimated nucleated cell counts. Sequencing was performed with immunoSEQ multiplex PCR; in TCRdb, only in-frame clones are kept and a portion is missing. V and J calls and clone size come straight from that table; D and trimming were deduced from the DNA. The sample has some 190,000 clones, 84% seen once. This CDR3 has 15 amino acids. With 5 bases clipped from V and 7 bases from J, the junction kept 9 bases outside the gene matches. From germline, CDR1 is LNHDA and CDR2 SQIVND (reference sequence).

The chain links TRBV19 to TRBJ2-1, with 9 nucleotides matching TRBD1. This TCR was sampled from a woman aged 25 to 39 who had been exposed to COVID-19. Source material: PBMCs or T cells enriched from blood (not recorded which). The CDR3 DNA reads TGTGCCAGTAGTCCCGGGACAGGGCATAGGAATGAGCAGTTCTTC. This codes for CASSPGTGHRNEQFF.